This record covers a single TCR beta chain. The sample originates from a study of blood T cell repertoires in COVID-19. Study context: Spain, Italy and the United States supplied samples that represented acute and convalescent COVID-19. T cells, B-cell-depleted T cells, or PBMCs provided the cDNA or gDNA that served as material.

Trimming shortened V by 3 bases and J by 1 base, and 16 bases separated the two germline ends. CDR1 and CDR2 (germline): GTSNPN, SVGIG (reference sequence). The CDR3 runs to 15 residues. In the authors' workflow: Amplified reference gene primers provided the basis for estimating nucleated cell counts. Sequencing used immunoSEQ multiplex PCR; TCRdb keeps in-frame clones, though not all of them. From that table come the V and J calls and clone size; the DNA was used to work out D and trimming. The table shows 130,000 to 150,000 clones, with 80% occurring only once. Sequencing was done on a sample of peripheral blood. This chain uses TRBV30 with TRBJ2-7; possibly TRBD2 for D (6 bases). The TCR comes from a man aged 65 to 79 who had recovered from COVID-19. CDR3 in amino acids: CAWSGTGRVSYEQYF. CDR3 in DNA: TGTGCCTGGAGCGGGACCGGGAGAGTTTCCTACGAGCAGTACTTC.